The clone carrying this T cell receptor beta chain has a handful of counts. The antigen is not known. The sample is drawn from a study of response to subunit inactivated influenza vaccine. Study outcomes and limitations: Only a handful of new T cells, the authors suggested, are recruited with each seasonal influenza vaccination.

V lost 3 bases to trimming and J lost 0 bases, with 7 bases between them. Per the germline V gene, CDR1 is WSHSY and CDR2 is SAAADI. CDR3 length: 14 residues. TCRdb fed the RT-PCR reads into MiXCR, producing one record per CDR3 protein. Found here are roughly 760,000 distinct CDR3 sequences, 21% of them singletons; the top ten hold roughly 10%. V and J are TRBV10-2 and TRBJ2-3; perhaps TRBD2 as D (5 bases). The material sequenced was PBMCs from blood, taken roughly 5 days after vaccination. The TCR originated in a man between 50 and 59 years old who received an inactivated influenza vaccine. CDR3 protein: CASSDTGSTDTQYF. CDR3 coding DNA: TGCGCCAGCAGTGATACGGGGAGCACAGATACGCAGTATTTT.